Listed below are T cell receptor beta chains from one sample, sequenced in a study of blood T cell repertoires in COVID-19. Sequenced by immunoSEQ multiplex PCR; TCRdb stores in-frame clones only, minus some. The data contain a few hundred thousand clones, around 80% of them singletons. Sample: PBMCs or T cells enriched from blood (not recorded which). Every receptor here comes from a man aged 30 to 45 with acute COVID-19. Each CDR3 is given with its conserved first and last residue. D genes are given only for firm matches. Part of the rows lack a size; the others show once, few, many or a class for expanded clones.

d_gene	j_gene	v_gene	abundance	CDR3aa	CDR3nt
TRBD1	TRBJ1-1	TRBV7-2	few	CASSLRTGATEAFF	TGTGCCAGCAGCCTGAGGACAGGCGCGACTGAAGCTTTCTTT
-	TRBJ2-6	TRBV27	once	CASSFMRAGANVLTF	TGTGCCAGCAGTTTCATGAGGGCTGGGGCCAACGTCCTGACTTTC
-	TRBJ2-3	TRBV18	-	CASSPLSKGYTDTQYF	TGTGCCAGCTCACCACTTTCGAAGGGGTACACAGATACGCAGTATTTT
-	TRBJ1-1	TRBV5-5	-	CASTGTRTTNTEAFF	TGTGCCAGCACCGGGACTAGGACGACGAACACTGAAGCTTTCTTT
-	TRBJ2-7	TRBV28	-	CASTAGLAEQYF	TGTGCCAGCACCGCGGGTTTGGCCGAGCAGTACTTC
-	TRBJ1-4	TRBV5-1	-	CASSLRGVTNEKLFF	TGCGCCAGCAGCTTACGGGGGGTAACTAATGAAAAACTGTTTTTT
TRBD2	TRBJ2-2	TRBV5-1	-	CASSLRAGGATGELFF	TGCGCCAGCAGCTTGAGGGCCGGGGGGGCCACCGGGGAGCTGTTTTTT
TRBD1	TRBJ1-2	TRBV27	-	CASRAQGAPNGYTF	TGTGCCAGCAGGGCACAGGGGGCTCCAAATGGCTACACCTTC
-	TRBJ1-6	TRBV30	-	CAWSKSPNSPLHF	TGTGCCTGGAGTAAAAGCCCAAATTCACCCCTCCACTTT
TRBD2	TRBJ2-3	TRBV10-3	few	CAISDGGGTDTQYF	TGTGCCATCAGTGATGGGGGGGGAACAGATACGCAGTATTTT
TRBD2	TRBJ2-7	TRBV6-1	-	CASSEAASGSQVQYF	TGTGCCAGCAGTGAAGCCGCTAGCGGGTCTCAGGTGCAGTACTTC
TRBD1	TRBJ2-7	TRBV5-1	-	CASSSRDSYEQYF	TGCGCCAGCAGTTCCCGGGACAGCTACGAGCAGTACTTC
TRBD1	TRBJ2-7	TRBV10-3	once	CAITRDRGSYEQYF	TGTGCCATCACCCGGGACAGGGGGTCCTACGAGCAGTACTTC
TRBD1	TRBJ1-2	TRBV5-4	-	CASSRPQGVSGYGYTF	TGTGCCAGCAGCCGACCACAGGGGGTAAGCGGCTATGGCTACACCTTC
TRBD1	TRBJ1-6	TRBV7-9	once	CASSPGTGGNSPLHF	TGTGCCAGCAGCCCCGGGACAGGGGGTAATTCACCCCTCCACTTT
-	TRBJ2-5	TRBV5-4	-	CASSYISYQETQYF	TGTGCCAGCAGCTATATCTCGTACCAAGAGACCCAGTACTTC
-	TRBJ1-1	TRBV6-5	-	CASTFTGGNTEAFF	TGTGCCAGCACTTTTACCGGTGGGAACACTGAAGCTTTCTTT
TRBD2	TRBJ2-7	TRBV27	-	CASSYRSSGLTYEQYF	TGTGCCAGCAGTTACCGTAGTAGCGGGCTAACCTACGAGCAGTACTTC
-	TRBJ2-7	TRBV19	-	CASSIGAGPSYEQYF	TGTGCCAGTAGTATTGGGGCAGGACCTTCCTACGAGCAGTACTTC
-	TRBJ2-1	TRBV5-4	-	CASSVGTGSYNEQFF	TGTGCCAGCAGCGTAGGGACTGGTTCCTACAATGAGCAGTTCTTC
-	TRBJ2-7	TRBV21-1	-	CASKGGSLELGVEQYF	TGTGCCAGCAAGGGTGGGAGTCTCGAATTGGGTGTCGAGCAGTACTTC
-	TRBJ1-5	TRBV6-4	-	CASSVPTRRGGRVDQPQHF	TGTGCCAGCAGTGTCCCGACGCGTCGCGGAGGGAGGGTTGATCAGCCCCAGCATTTT
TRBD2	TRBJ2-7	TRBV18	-	CASSSGTSSSYEQYF	TGTGCCAGCTCTTCCGGGACTAGCTCGTCCTACGAGCAGTACTTC
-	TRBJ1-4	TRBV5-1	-	CASSLVNGGGEKLFF	TGCGCCAGCAGCTTGGTAAATGGGGGAGGTGAAAAACTGTTTTTT
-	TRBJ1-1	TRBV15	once	CATSSGLTGTEAFF	TGTGCCACCAGCAGCGGTTTGACAGGAACTGAAGCTTTCTTT
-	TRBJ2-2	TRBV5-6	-	CASSMPLSAGTGELFF	TGTGCCAGCAGCATGCCCCTGTCGGCGGGAACCGGGGAGCTGTTTTTT
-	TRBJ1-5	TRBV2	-	CASSESAGYQPQHF	TGTGCCAGCAGTGAAAGTGCAGGGTATCAGCCCCAGCATTTT
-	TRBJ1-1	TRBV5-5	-	CASSLTRYTEAFF	TGTGCCAGCAGCTTGACGAGGTACACTGAAGCTTTCTTT
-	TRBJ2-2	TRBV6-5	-	CASSYVQGKAGELFF	TGTGCCAGCAGTTACGTGCAGGGCAAGGCCGGGGAGCTGTTTTTT